The 32 T cell receptor beta chains below come from one sample, sequenced in a study of blood T cell repertoires in COVID-19. This table comes from immunoSEQ multiplex PCR, and its TCRdb copy is limited to in-frame clones, with some not included. The sample comprises about 480,000 clones, 80% to 90% of which are singletons, and around 8% rests with the top ten. Sequenced: PBMCs or T cells enriched from blood (not recorded which). The receptors come from a woman aged 55-69 years who had recovered from COVID-19.

The rearrangement joins TRBV12-3 or TRBV12-4 to TRBJ1-6; D gene unclear. The CDR3 spans 13 residues. V lost 6 bases and J 0 bases, leaving 3 bases between the germline ends. The CDR3 loop is CASRSSYNSPLHF. CDR3 sequence (DNA): TGTGCCAGCAGGAGCTCCTATAATTCACCCCTCCACTTT.

The CDR3 here is CASTGTGGNQPQHF. CDR3 sequence (DNA): TGTGCCAGCACCGGGACAGGGGGCAATCAGCCCCAGCATTTT. The chain couples TRBV19 to TRBJ1-5; 10 bases fit TRBD1. CDR1 is LNHDA, CDR2 SQIVND, per germline (reference sequence). The CDR3 is made up of 14 amino acids. Losses at the gene ends were 9 bases for V and 2 bases for J; bases not matched to a gene: 4.

This chain joins TRBV13 and TRBJ1-1; no firm D call. This CDR3 comprises 13 residues. The V and J ends lost 1 base and 2 bases respectively, with 5 bases between them. In germline, CDR1 is PRHDT, CDR2 FYEKMQ (reference sequence). In nucleotides, the CDR3 is TGTGCCAGCAGCTTAGATCTTAACACTGAAGCTTTCTTT. It encodes CASSLDLNTEAFF.

On this clone itself: Other DNA sequences in the same sample also yield this CDR3. The CDR3 protein is CASSLGGEETQYF. The CDR3 coding sequence is TGTGCCAGCAGCTTAGGGGGGGAGGAGACCCAGTACTTC. The chain couples TRBV5-5 to TRBJ2-5; weak D call: TRBD2 (7 bases). The germline V gene has CDR1 SGHKS and CDR2 YYEKEE (reference sequence). The CDR3 extends over 13 amino acids. The V gene lost 2 bases and the J gene lost 5 bases, with 10 bases spanning the gap.

This rearrangement joins TRBV3-1 (or the pseudogene TRBV3-2) to TRBJ1-4, with D maybe TRBD1 (5 bases). Looked up from germline, CDR1 is LGHDT and CDR2 is YNNKEL (reference sequence). This CDR3 contains 16 residues. The V gene lost 1 base and the J gene lost 7 bases, with 16 bases spanning the gap. CDR3 sequence reads: CASSQVIAGSGEKLFF. For the CDR3, the DNA is TGTGCCAGCAGCCAAGTAATTGCAGGGTCTGGTGAAAAACTGTTTTTT.

Here the CDR3 reads CASTIGRRWGNTIYF. The CDR3, as DNA: TGTGCCAGTACCATCGGCAGGCGTTGGGGAAACACCATATATTTT. The rearrangement links TRBV19 to TRBJ1-3; D is unclear. This CDR3 contains 15 residues. Germline values: CDR1 LNHDA, CDR2 SQIVND (reference sequence). V lost 7 bases and J 4 bases, leaving 17 bases between the germline ends.

The V and J genes are TRBV12-3 or TRBV12-4 and TRBJ2-5; 8 bases fit TRBD2. The CDR3 contains 13 residues. V dropped 5 bases and J dropped 7; count of bases not matched to a gene: 6. The chain's CDR3 is CASSPGLETTQYF. The CDR3 bases are TGTGCCAGCAGTCCGGGACTAGAAACGACCCAGTACTTC.

The chain has TRBV5-5 and TRBJ1-1; perhaps TRBD1 as D (6 bases). The CDR3 has 11 amino acids. Per the germline V gene, CDR1 is SGHKS and CDR2 is YYEKEE (reference sequence). V lost 4 bases, J lost 7 bases, and 8 bases lay in between. CDR3 in amino acids: CASSATGEAFF. The CDR3 DNA reads as TGTGCCAGCAGCGCGACAGGTGAAGCTTTCTTT.

This chain links TRBV5-5 with TRBJ1-2; tentatively, D is TRBD1 (5 bases). V lost 5 bases, J lost 0 bases, and 11 bases lay in between. Germline V lookup: CDR1 SGHKS, CDR2 YYEKEE (reference sequence). The CDR3 is 14 amino acids. The CDR3 is CASRGRDSNYGYTF. The CDR3 nucleotides read TGTGCCAGCAGAGGACGGGACTCTAACTATGGCTACACCTTC. The full variable domain, completed using reference TRBV5-5 and TRBJ1-2, is DAGVTQSPTHLIKTRGQQVTLRCSPISGHKSVSWYQQVLGQGPQFIFQYYEKEERGRGNFPDRFSARQFPNYSSELNVNALLLGDSALYLCASRGRDSNYGYTFGSGTRLTVV.

V and J are TRBV5-1 and TRBJ1-1, with TRBD1 matching over 9 bases. The CDR3 length is 16 residues. CDR1 is SGHRS and CDR2 is YFSETQ in the germline V gene. Trimming cost V 3 bases and J 5 bases; bases outside gene matches: 11. CDR3 DNA: TGCGCCAGCAGCTCTAAAGGACAGGGGTCGGGGACTGAAGCTTTCTTT. It encodes CASSSKGQGSGTEAFF.

The rearrangement links TRBV5-6 to TRBJ2-2; 7 bases match TRBD1. The CDR3 covers 15 residues. The germline CDR1 and CDR2 sequences are SGHDT and YYEEEE. Losses at the gene ends were 4 bases for V and 4 bases for J; bases not matched to a gene: 7. The CDR3 sequence: CASSLTGSGTGELFF. The CDR3, as DNA: TGTGCCAGCAGCCTGACAGGGAGTGGCACCGGGGAGCTGTTTTTT.

CDR3 nucleotide sequence: TGTGCCAGTAGTGCATACCGGGACAGGGGGTATTCACCCCTCCACTTT. As protein: CASSAYRDRGYSPLHF. The J gene is TRBJ1-6, the V gene TRBV19; 11 bases line up with TRBD1. Losses at the gene ends were 5 bases for V and 8 bases for J; bases not matched to a gene: 8. Germline CDR1 LNHDA, CDR2 SQIVND (reference sequence). The CDR3 has 16 amino acids.

The genes are TRBV2 and TRBJ2-3; TRBD2 aligns across 9 bases. With 8 bases clipped from V and 2 bases from J, the junction kept 5 bases outside the gene matches. The CDR3 totals 14 residues. The germline V gene has CDR1 SNHLY and CDR2 FYNNEI. CDR3 region: CASQRGVLTDTQYF. In DNA form, the CDR3 reads TGTGCCAGCCAGCGGGGGGTGCTCACAGATACGCAGTATTTT.

This clone was picked up one time. The junction does not match germline at one end; this may be a read error. Additional DNA sequences in this sample encode the identical CDR3. This CDR3 reads CASSQGGRDTGELFF. Written as DNA, the CDR3 is TGCGCCAGCAGCCAAGGGGGGAGGGACACCGGGGAGCTGTTTTTT. V usage is TRBV28 and J usage is TRBJ2-2; a weak D match, TRBD2 (7 bases). The CDR3 length is 15 residues. Per the germline V gene, CDR1 is MDHEN and CDR2 is SYDVKM.

This clone has a single count. The chain combines TRBV11-2 with TRBJ2-3; 12 bases are shared with TRBD2. The CDR3 loop spans 16 amino acids. J gave up 2 bases and V 4 bases, and 4 bases lay outside the gene matches. Germline V gene sequence: CDR1 SGHAT, CDR2 FQNNGV. The CDR3 is CASSSSGGGYTDTQYF. The CDR3 DNA follows: TGTGCCAGCAGCTCTAGCGGGGGGGGCTACACAGATACGCAGTATTTT.

In regard to this clone: Other DNA sequences in this specimen translate into the identical CDR3. V is TRBV5-1 and J is TRBJ1-1; perhaps TRBD1 as D (6 bases). Germline lookup yields CDR1 SGHRS and CDR2 YFSETQ. Trimming removed 2 bases at V and 5 bases at J, with 7 bases between. The CDR3 sequence is 12 residues long. CDR3 DNA: TGCGCCAGCAGCTTACAGGGTACTGAAGCTTTCTTT. Protein product: CASSLQGTEAFF.

The count of this clone is one. The gene calls are TRBV24-1 and TRBJ2-5; 8 positions match TRBD1. Unmatched junction bases numbered 4, after V lost 5 bases and J lost 3 bases. Germline V lookup: CDR1 KGHDR, CDR2 SFDVKD. CDR3 length: 14 amino acids. The CDR3 region is CATSVQGAKETQYF. The CDR3 nucleotides are TGTGCCACCAGTGTCCAGGGGGCGAAAGAGACCCAGTACTTC.

This chain joins TRBV7-6 and TRBJ2-7, with 8 bases identical to TRBD2. The V gene end was trimmed by 3 bases and the J gene end by 0 bases; junction bases not matched to a gene: 1. This CDR3 region has 14 residues. Germline V lookup: CDR1 SGHVS, CDR2 FNYEAQ. CDR3 in DNA: TGTGCCAGCAGCTTTAGCGGGGACTCCTACGAGCAGTACTTC. Its translation is CASSFSGDSYEQYF.

The CDR3 loop reads CAALGGTGPAYGYTF. The CDR3 DNA reads TGTGCCGCCTTAGGTGGGACAGGGCCAGCCTATGGCTACACCTTC. The rearrangement joins TRBV18 to TRBJ1-2, with TRBD1 matching 9 bases. V shed 11 bases, J shed 4 bases, and the junction held 14 bases outside the gene matches. The CDR3 totals 15 residues. Germline V gene sequence: CDR1 KGHSH, CDR2 LQKENI. Using reference TRBV18 and TRBJ1-2 for the parts outside the CDR3, the full variable domain is NAGVMQNPRHLVRRRGQEARLRCSPMKGHSHVYWYRQLPEEGLKFMVYLQKENIIDESGMPKERFSAEFPKEGPSILRIQQVVRGDSAAYFCAALGGTGPAYGYTFGSGTRLTVV.

V gene TRBV11-3 combines with J gene TRBJ2-7, with D perhaps matching TRBD2 (6 bases). V dropped 1 base and J dropped 4 bases, with 14 bases sitting between them. Germline assignment: CDR1 SGHNT and CDR2 YENEEA. The CDR3 contains 15 residues. The CDR3 reads CASSLGDGGGYEQYF. The CDR3 DNA reads TGTGCCAGCAGCTTAGGGGATGGAGGAGGGTACGAGCAGTACTTC. Combining the CDR3 with reference TRBV11-3 and TRBJ2-7 gives the whole variable domain EAGVVQSPRYKIIEKKQPVAFWCNPISGHNTLYWYLQNLGQGPELLIRYENEEAVDDSQLPKDRFSAERLKGVDSTLKIQPAELGDSAVYLCASSLGDGGGYEQYFGPGTRLTVT.

This rearrangement joins TRBV18 to TRBJ2-7; no clear D gene. Germline V gives CDR1 KGHSH, CDR2 LQKENI. The CDR3 totals 14 residues. Trimming took 3 bases from V and 0 from J, leaving 9 bases between them. CDR3 DNA sequence: TGTGCCAGCTCACCCACTTCAGGCTCCTACGAGCAGTACTTC. It codes for CASSPTSGSYEQYF. The full variable domain, its missing parts supplied by reference TRBV18 and TRBJ2-7, is NAGVMQNPRHLVRRRGQEARLRCSPMKGHSHVYWYRQLPEEGLKFMVYLQKENIIDESGMPKERFSAEFPKEGPSILRIQQVVRGDSAAYFCASSPTSGSYEQYFGPGTRLTVT.

The chain combines TRBV4-1 with TRBJ2-3; the D gene is possibly TRBD2 (6 bases). Trimming removed 1 base at V and 3 bases at J, with 11 bases between. Germline V gene data show CDR1 as MGHRA and CDR2 as YSYEKL. The length of the CDR3 is 15 residues. The CDR3 DNA reads as TGCGCCAGCAGCCAAGGGGGGGTGGGGACAGATACGCAGTATTTT. Translated: CASSQGGVGTDTQYF.

This clone was found once. The chain uses TRBV12-5 and TRBJ2-1; tentatively, D is TRBD2 (5 bases). The CDR3 spans 16 residues. V was shortened by 2 bases and J by 4 bases, with 15 bases between the two germline ends. Germline-derived CDR1 and CDR2 are LGHNT and FRNRAP. CDR3 residues: CASGLSPRSGYNEQFF. CDR3 in DNA: TGTGCTAGTGGTTTGTCTCCTAGGAGCGGATACAATGAGCAGTTCTTC. Full variable domain (missing parts from reference TRBV12-5 and TRBJ2-1): DARVTQTPRHKVTEMGQEVTMRCQPILGHNTVFWYRQTMMQGLELLAYFRNRAPLDDSGMPKDRFSAEMPDATLATLKIQPSEPRDSAVYFCASGLSPRSGYNEQFFGPGTRLTVL.

The chain links TRBV20-1 to TRBJ2-7; 7 bases match TRBD1. The V and J ends lost 3 bases and 6 bases, in that order; junction bases with no gene match: 17. Germline CDR1 reads DFQATT; CDR2 reads SNEGSKA (reference sequence). The CDR3 has 16 amino acids. CDR3 nucleotide sequence: TGCAGTGCTAGTGTCCCCTCTCTCGACAGGGTGGGCGAGCAGTACTTC. Translating it yields CSASVPSLDRVGEQYF.

The chain has TRBV29-1 and TRBJ2-3, with TRBD1 identical over 9 bases. Germline V CDR1 and CDR2: SQVTM, ANQGSEA. This CDR3 has 15 residues. V gave up 5 bases and J gave up 7 bases; unmatched junction bases: 13. The CDR3 sequence: CSVTDGTGKWNTQYF. DNA of the CDR3: TGCAGCGTTACGGATGGGACAGGGAAGTGGAATACGCAGTATTTT.

The V call is TRBV2, the J call TRBJ2-7; D is possibly TRBD2 (5 bases). Trimming left V 3 bases short and J 6 bases short, with 9 bases between. Germline-derived CDR1 and CDR2 are SNHLY and FYNNEI. The CDR3 is 12 amino acids. In nucleotides, the CDR3 is TGTGCCAGCAGTGAGAGGGCTGGCGAGCAGTACTTC. This translates into CASSERAGEQYF.

The chain is built from TRBV5-1 and TRBJ2-1; D gene unclear. Germline CDR1 SGHRS, CDR2 YFSETQ. The CDR3 extends over 17 amino acids. V lost 0 bases and J lost 2, with 15 bases in between. CDR3 sequence (DNA): TGCGCCAGCAGCTTGGGGCCCCTAGTGGTTCCCTACAATGAGCAGTTCTTC. Its translation: CASSLGPLVVPYNEQFF.

V and J are TRBV3-1 (or the pseudogene TRBV3-2) and TRBJ1-2; maybe TRBD1 (5 bases). The germline gives CDR1 LGHDT, CDR2 YNNKEL (reference sequence). The CDR3 loop spans 15 amino acids. Trimming took 1 base from V and 8 from J, leaving 17 bases between them. The CDR3 DNA is TGTGCCAGCAGCCAAGCTAGGCAGGGTGGATACGGCTACACCTTC. It is translated as CASSQARQGGYGYTF.

The V call is TRBV5-8, the J call TRBJ2-5; TRBD1 matches at 8 bases. Losses at the gene ends were 2 bases for V and 3 bases for J; bases not matched to a gene: 0. The germline V gene has CDR1 SGHTS and CDR2 YDEGEE. The length of the CDR3 is 13 residues. CDR3 DNA: TGTGCCAGCAGCTTACAGGGGGAAGAGACCCAGTACTTC. Amino acid sequence: CASSLQGEETQYF.

The V and J genes are TRBV19 and TRBJ2-1; D may be TRBD1 (5 bases). From germline, CDR1 is LNHDA and CDR2 SQIVND (reference sequence). V lost 2 bases, J lost 8 bases, and 10 bases lay in between. The CDR3 is made up of 13 amino acids. CDR3 sequence (DNA): TGTGCCAGTAGTATAAAGGGGTCACATGAGCAGTTCTTC. Its translation: CASSIKGSHEQFF.

This chain uses TRBV15 with TRBJ1-6; TRBD1 agrees at 9 bases. Germline-derived CDR1 and CDR2 are LNHNV and YYDKDF (reference sequence). Losses at the gene ends were 2 bases for V and 6 bases for J; bases not matched to a gene: 5. This CDR3 region has 16 residues. The CDR3 spells CATSRYSGQGNSPLHF. CDR3 coding DNA: TGTGCCACCAGCAGATACTCGGGACAGGGTAATTCACCCCTCCACTTT. Full variable domain (outside the CDR3, taken from reference TRBV15 and TRBJ1-6): DAMVIQNPRYQVTQFGKPVTLSCSQTLNHNVMYWYQQKSSQAPKLLFHYYDKDFNNEADTPDNFQSRRPNTSFCFLDIRSPGLGDTAMYLCATSRYSGQGNSPLHFGNGTRLTVT.

The chain carries TRBV4-1 and TRBJ2-2, with D tentatively TRBD1 (6 bases). Looked up from germline, CDR1 is MGHRA and CDR2 is YSYEKL. Deletions cut 0 bases from V and 7 bases from J, with 9 bases between. The CDR3 runs to 14 residues. CDR3 in DNA: TGCGCCAGCAGCCAAGAGGGGGCAGGCGGGGAGCTGTTTTTT. As protein: CASSQEGAGGELFF.